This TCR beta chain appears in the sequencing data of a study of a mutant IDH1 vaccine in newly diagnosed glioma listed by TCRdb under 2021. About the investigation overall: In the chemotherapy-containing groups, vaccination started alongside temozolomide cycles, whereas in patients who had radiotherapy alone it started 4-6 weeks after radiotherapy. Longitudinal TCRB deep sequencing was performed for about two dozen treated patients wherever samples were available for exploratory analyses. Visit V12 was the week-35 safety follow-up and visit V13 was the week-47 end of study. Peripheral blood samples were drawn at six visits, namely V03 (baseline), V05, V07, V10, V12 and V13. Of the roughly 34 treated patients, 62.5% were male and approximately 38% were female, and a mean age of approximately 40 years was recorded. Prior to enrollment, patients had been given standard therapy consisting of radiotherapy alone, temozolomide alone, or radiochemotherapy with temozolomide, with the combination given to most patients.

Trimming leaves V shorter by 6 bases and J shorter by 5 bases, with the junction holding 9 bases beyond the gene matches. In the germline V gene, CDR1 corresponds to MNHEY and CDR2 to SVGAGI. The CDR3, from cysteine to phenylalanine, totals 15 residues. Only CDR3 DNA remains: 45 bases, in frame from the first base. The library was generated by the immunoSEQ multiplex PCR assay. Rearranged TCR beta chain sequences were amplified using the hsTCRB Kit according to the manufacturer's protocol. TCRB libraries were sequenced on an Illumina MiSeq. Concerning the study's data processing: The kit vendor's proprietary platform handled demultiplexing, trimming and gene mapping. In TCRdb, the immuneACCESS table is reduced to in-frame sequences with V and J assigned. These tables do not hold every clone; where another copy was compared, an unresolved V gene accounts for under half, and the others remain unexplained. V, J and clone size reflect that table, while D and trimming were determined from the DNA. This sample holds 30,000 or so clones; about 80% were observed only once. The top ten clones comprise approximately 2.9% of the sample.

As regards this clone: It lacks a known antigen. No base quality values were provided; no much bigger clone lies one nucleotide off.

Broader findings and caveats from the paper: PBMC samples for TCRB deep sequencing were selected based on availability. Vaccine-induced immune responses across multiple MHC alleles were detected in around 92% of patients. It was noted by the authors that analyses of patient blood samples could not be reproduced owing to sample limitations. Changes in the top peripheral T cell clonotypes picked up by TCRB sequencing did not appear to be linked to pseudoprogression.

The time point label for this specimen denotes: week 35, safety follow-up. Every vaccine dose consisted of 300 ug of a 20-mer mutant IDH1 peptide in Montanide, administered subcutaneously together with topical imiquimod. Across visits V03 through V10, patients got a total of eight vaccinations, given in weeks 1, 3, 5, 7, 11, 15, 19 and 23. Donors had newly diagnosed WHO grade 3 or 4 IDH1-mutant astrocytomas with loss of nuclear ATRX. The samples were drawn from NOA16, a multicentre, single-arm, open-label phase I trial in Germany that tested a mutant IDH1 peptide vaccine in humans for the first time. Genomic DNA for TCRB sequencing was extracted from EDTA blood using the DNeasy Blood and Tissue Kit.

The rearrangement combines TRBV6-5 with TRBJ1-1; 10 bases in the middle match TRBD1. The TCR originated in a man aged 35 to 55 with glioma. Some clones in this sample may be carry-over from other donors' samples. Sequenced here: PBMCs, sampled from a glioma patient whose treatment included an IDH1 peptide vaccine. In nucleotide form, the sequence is TGTGCCAGCAGAAGGAGACAGGGGGCTGGGACTGAAGCTTTCTTT. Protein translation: CASRRRQGAGTEAFF.